One sample yielded the 5 T cell receptor beta chains listed below, sequenced in a study of T cell responses to AZD1222 COVID-19 vaccine. Profiling relied on immunoSEQ multiplex PCR, and the TCRdb table lists in-frame clones only, not all of them. The sample has about 120,000 clones, about 91% seen once; the top ten hold over 8.5%. The input for sequencing was peripheral blood, taken on day 0 of AZD1222 vaccination. The receptors were sampled from an adult in good health.

V usage is TRBV7-3 and J usage is TRBJ2-2; a possible D gene is TRBD1 (6 bases). CDR3 length: 14 residues. The ends were cut back, 3 bases at V and 5 bases at J, with 10 bases in the middle. Per the germline V gene, CDR1 is SGHTA and CDR2 is FQGTGA. This CDR3 is CASSFGTSTGELFF. DNA for the CDR3: TGTGCCAGCAGCTTTGGGACATCTACCGGGGAGCTGTTTTTT.

In this sample, this clone turned up a few times. The V and J genes are TRBV6-5 and TRBJ2-7, with 9 positions matching TRBD1. From germline, CDR1 is MNHEY and CDR2 SVGAGI. Trimming removed 5 bases from V and 3 bases from J; junction bases left unmatched: 5. CDR3 length equals 14 residues. The CDR3 DNA follows: TGTGCCAGCAGTCCCTACAGGGGGCTCTACGAGCAGTACTTC. Its translation: CASSPYRGLYEQYF.

This chain joins TRBV19 and TRBJ1-3, with a tentative D call TRBD1 (6 bases). V lost 6 bases and J lost 0, with 15 bases in between. This CDR3 contains 16 residues. Germline V gene data show CDR1 as LNHDA and CDR2 as SQIVND (reference sequence). CDR3 in amino acids: CASSRSSTGSGNTIYF. CDR3 sequence (DNA): TGTGCCAGTAGCCGCTCCTCGACAGGCTCTGGAAACACCATATATTTT.

This clone was counted a few times. V is TRBV19 and J is TRBJ1-1; TRBD1 agrees at 8 bases. CDR3 length: 15 residues. Germline CDR1 LNHDA, CDR2 SQIVND (reference sequence). V lost 4 bases and J lost 4; bases outside the gene matches: 8. The CDR3: CASSTGTGFGTEAFF. In DNA form, the CDR3 reads TGTGCCAGTAGTACCGGGACAGGTTTTGGCACTGAAGCTTTCTTT.

The rearrangement uses TRBV25-1 and TRBJ1-3, with D unclear. The V gene's germline CDR1 is MGHDK and CDR2 SYGVNS. The V gene lost 2 bases and the J gene lost 5 bases, with 10 bases spanning the gap. The CDR3 has 14 amino acids. The CDR3 DNA reads as TGTGCCAGCAGTGAAAGGGCAAATAGAAACACCATATATTTT. This sequence encodes CASSERANRNTIYF.